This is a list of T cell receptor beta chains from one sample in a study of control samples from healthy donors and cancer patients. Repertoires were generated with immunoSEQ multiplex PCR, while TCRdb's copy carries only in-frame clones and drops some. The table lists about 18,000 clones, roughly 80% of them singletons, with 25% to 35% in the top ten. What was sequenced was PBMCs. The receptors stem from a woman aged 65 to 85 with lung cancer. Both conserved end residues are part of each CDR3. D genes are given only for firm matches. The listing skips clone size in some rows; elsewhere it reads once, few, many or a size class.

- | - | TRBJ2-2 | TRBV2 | CASSRNTGELFF | TGTGCCAGCAGTAGAAACACCGGGGAGCTGTTTTTT
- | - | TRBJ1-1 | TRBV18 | CASSPLGGTTEAFF | TGTGCCAGCTCACCATTAGGGGGGACCACTGAAGCTTTCTTT
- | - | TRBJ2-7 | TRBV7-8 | CASSLPGAGPYEQYF | TGTGCCAGCAGCTTGCCAGGGGCCGGACCCTACGAGCAGTACTTC
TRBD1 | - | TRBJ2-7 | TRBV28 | CASSLGDRGHEQYF | TGTGCCAGCAGTTTGGGGGACAGGGGCCACGAGCAGTACTTC
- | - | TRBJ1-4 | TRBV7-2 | CASSFRRDHEKLFF | TGTGCCAGCAGCTTTCGAAGGGACCATGAAAAACTGTTTTTT
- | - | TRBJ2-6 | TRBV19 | CASLSGAPGTGANVLTF | TGTGCCAGCCTCTCAGGGGCCCCGGGGACTGGGGCCAACGTCCTGACTTTC
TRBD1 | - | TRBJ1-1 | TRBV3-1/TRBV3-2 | CASSQVSGRGRDTEAFF | TGTGCCAGCAGCCAAGTAAGCGGCAGGGGGAGGGACACTGAAGCTTTCTTT
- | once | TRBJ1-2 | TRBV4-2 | CASSQDPGNYGYTF | TGTGCCAGCAGCCAAGACCCTGGGAACTATGGCTACACCTTC
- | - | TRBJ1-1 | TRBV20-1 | CSASRDPNTEAFF | TGCAGTGCTAGTCGAGACCCGAACACTGAAGCTTTCTTT
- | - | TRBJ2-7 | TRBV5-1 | CASSHGDIGNEQYF | TGCGCCAGCAGCCACGGGGACATTGGGAACGAGCAGTACTTC
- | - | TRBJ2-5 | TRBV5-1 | CASSLGSETQYF | TGCGCCAGCAGCTTGGGTTCGGAGACCCAGTACTTC
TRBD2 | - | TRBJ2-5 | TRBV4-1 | CASSQSLTSGRKDGETQYF | TGCGCCAGCAGCCAATCTCTGACTAGCGGGAGAAAAGATGGCGAGACCCAGTACTTC
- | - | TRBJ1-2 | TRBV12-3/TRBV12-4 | CASSFNPRGGYTF | TGTGCCAGCAGTTTTAATCCTCGGGGTGGCTACACCTTC
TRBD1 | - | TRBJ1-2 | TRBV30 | CAWGGQGDYGYTF | TGTGCCTGGGGGGGGCAGGGGGACTATGGCTACACCTTC
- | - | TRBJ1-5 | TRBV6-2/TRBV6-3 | CASSYGGDNQPQHF | TGTGCCAGCAGTTACGGAGGGGATAATCAGCCCCAGCATTTT
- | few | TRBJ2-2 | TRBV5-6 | CASSLYRGPNTGELFF | TGTGCCAGCAGCTTGTACCGGGGCCCGAACACCGGGGAGCTGTTTTTT
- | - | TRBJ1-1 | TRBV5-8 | CASSLWDGEAFF | TGTGCCAGCAGCTTATGGGACGGTGAAGCTTTCTTT
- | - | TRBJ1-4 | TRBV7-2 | CASSEGGEKLFF | TGTGCCAGCAGTGAAGGGGGTGAAAAACTGTTTTTT
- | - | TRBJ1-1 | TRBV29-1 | CSVDDRLAEAFF | TGCAGCGTTGACGACAGGCTGGCTGAAGCTTTCTTT
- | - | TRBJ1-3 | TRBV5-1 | CASSFQAGGIGNTIYF | TGCGCCAGCAGCTTCCAGGCAGGTGGAATTGGAAACACCATATATTTT
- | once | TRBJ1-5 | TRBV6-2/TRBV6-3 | CASSYGRPHQPQHF | TGTGCCAGCAGTTACGGCCGGCCCCATCAGCCCCAGCATTTT
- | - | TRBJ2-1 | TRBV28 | CASSFNRDRTLLSSYNEQFF | TGTGCCAGCAGTTTCAACCGGGACCGAACGCTTCTTAGCTCCTACAATGAGCAGTTCTTC
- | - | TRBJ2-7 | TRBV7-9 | CASSLESSYEQYF | TGTGCCAGCAGCTTAGAATCCTCCTACGAGCAGTACTTC
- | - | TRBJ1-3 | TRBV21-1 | CASSKEVVIGDCPVAGNTIYF | TGTGCCAGCAGCAAAGAGGTGGTAATAGGAGACTGTCCTGTGGCTGGAAACACCATATATTTT
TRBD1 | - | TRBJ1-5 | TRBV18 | CASSPRTGQSNQPQHF | TGTGCCAGCTCACCAAGGACGGGACAGAGCAATCAGCCCCAGCATTTT
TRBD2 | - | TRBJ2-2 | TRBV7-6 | CASSLLAGGRHGELFF | TGTGCCAGCAGCTTACTAGCGGGAGGGCGACACGGGGAGCTGTTTTTT
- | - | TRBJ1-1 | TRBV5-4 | CASSFSRNTEAFF | TGTGCCAGCAGCTTCTCCAGAAACACTGAAGCTTTCTTT
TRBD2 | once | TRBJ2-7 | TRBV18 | CASSPPGLAGDEQYF | TGTGCCAGCTCACCACCCGGACTAGCGGGAGACGAGCAGTACTTC
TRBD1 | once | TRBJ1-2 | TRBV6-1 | CASSEWAGGSYGYTF | TGTGCCAGCAGTGAATGGGCAGGGGGCTCCTATGGCTACACCTTC
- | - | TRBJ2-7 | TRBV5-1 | CASSLEYREQRYEQYF | TGCGCCAGCAGCTTGGAATACAGGGAACAGAGATACGAGCAGTACTTC
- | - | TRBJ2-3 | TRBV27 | CASNTDTQYF | TGTGCCAGCAACACAGATACGCAGTATTTT
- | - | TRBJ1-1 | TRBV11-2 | CASSGWAGNTEAFF | TGTGCCAGCAGCGGATGGGCGGGGAACACTGAAGCTTTCTTT
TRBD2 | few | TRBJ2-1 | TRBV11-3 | CASSRTSGSNNEQFF | TGTGCCAGCAGCCGCACTAGCGGGAGCAACAATGAGCAGTTCTTC
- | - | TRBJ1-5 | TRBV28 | CASSTPGGVGPQHF | TGTGCCAGCAGTACCCCGGGGGGCGTAGGTCCCCAGCATTTT
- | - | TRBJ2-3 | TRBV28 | CASTADTDTQYF | TGTGCCAGCACAGCGGACACAGATACGCAGTATTTT
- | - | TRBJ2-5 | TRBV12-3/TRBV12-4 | CASTGGGTQYF | TGTGCCAGCACCGGAGGAGGGACCCAGTACTTC
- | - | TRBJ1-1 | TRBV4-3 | CASSHHGQAFF | TGCGCCAGCAGCCACCACGGGCAAGCTTTCTTT
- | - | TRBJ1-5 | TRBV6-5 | CASRQSNQPQHF | TGTGCCAGCAGACAGAGCAATCAGCCCCAGCATTTT
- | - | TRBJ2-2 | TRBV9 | CASSGGLRPNTGELFF | TGTGCCAGCAGCGGAGGACTGCGACCGAACACCGGGGAGCTGTTTTTT
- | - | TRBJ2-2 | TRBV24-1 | CATSDSGGTGELFF | TGTGCCACCAGTGATTCAGGGGGGACCGGGGAGCTGTTTTTT
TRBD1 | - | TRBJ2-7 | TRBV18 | CASSRDRVEEQYF | TGTGCCAGCTCCCGGGACAGAGTGGAGGAGCAGTACTTC
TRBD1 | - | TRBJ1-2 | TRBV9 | CASSAGTDYFYGYTF | TGTGCCAGCAGCGCGGGGACAGACTACTTCTATGGCTACACCTTC
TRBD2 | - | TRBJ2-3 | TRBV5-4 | CASSGRTSGMGRYTDTQYF | TGTGCCAGCAGCGGCCGGACTAGCGGGATGGGAAGGTACACAGATACGCAGTATTTT
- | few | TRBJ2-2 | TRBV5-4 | CASSSWNSGGPGGELFF | TGTGCCAGCAGCTCTTGGAATTCTGGAGGGCCGGGCGGGGAGCTGTTTTTT
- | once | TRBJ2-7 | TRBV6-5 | CASSHPQGWYEQYF | TGTGCCAGTAGCCACCCGCAGGGTTGGTACGAGCAGTACTTC
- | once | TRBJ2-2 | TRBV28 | CASSEANTGELFF | TGTGCCAGCAGTGAGGCGAACACCGGGGAGCTGTTTTTT
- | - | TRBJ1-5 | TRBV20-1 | CSASGDSNQPQHF | TGCAGTGCTAGTGGGGATAGCAATCAGCCCCAGCATTTT
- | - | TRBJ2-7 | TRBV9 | CASSRGPGPPYEHYF | TGTGCCAGCAGCAGAGGCCCGGGACCCCCCTACGAGCACTACTTC
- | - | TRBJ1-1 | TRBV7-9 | CASSLGFRGTEAFF | TGTGCCAGCAGCTTGGGGTTTAGGGGCACTGAAGCTTTCTTT
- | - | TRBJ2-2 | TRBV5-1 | CASSLAGANTGELFF | TGCGCCAGCAGCTTGGCCGGGGCGAACACCGGGGAGCTGTTTTTT
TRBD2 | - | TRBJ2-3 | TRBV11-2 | CASSLDGGLEQYF | TGTGCCAGCAGCTTAGATGGCGGACTAGAGCAGTATTTT
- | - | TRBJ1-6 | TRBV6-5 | CASNAGAWYNSPLHF | TGTGCCAGCAACGCAGGCGCCTGGTATAATTCACCCCTCCACTTT
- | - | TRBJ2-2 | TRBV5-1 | CASSFGTTNTGELFF | TGCGCCAGCAGCTTTGGGACAACGAACACCGGGGAGCTGTTTTTT
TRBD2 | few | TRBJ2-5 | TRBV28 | CASSLLSGGTQETQYF | TGTGCCAGCAGTTTATTGAGCGGGGGAACCCAAGAGACCCAGTACTTC
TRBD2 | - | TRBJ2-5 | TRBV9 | CASSGGGGAQETQYF | TGTGCCAGCAGCGGTGGGGGAGGGGCCCAAGAGACCCAGTACTTC
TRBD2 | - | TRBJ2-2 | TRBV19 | CASSIGQREYVTGELFF | TGTGCCAGTAGTATAGGGCAGCGGGAGTATGTCACCGGGGAGCTGTTTTTT
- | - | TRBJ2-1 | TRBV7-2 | CASSLGSYNEQFF | TGTGCCAGCAGCTTAGGGTCCTACAATGAGCAGTTCTTC
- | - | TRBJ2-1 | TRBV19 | CASRPGKVVNEQFF | TGTGCCAGTAGGCCAGGGAAGGTAGTCAATGAGCAGTTCTTC
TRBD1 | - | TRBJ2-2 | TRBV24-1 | CATSDFRQGGTGELFF | TGTGCCACCAGTGATTTTAGACAGGGGGGCACCGGGGAGCTGTTTTTT
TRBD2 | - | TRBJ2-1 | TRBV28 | CASSPRGGAGVFLRFF | TGTGCCAGCAGCCCCCGAGGAGGCGCGGGAGTTTTTTTAAGGTTCTTC